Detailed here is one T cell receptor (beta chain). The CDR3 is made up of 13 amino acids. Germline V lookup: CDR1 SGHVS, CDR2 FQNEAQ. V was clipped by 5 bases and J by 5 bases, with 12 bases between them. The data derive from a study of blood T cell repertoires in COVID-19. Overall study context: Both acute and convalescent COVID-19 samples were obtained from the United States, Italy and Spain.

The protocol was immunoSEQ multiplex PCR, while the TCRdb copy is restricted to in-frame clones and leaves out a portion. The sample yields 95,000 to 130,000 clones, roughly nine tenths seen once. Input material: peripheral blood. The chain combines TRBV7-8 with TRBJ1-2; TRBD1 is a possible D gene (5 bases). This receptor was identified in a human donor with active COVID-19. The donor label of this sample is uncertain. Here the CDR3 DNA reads TGTGCCAGCAGCCCAGGAGGGGATTATGGCTACACCTTC. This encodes CASSPGGDYGYTF.